The entry that follows covers one TCR beta chain sequence. What antigen it recognizes has not been identified. No per-base quality is available; no much larger clone lies one base away. The immunoSEQ Assay, a bias-controlled multiplex PCR, was used to amplify TCRbeta CDR3 regions from genomic DNA. The original pipeline was this. Nucleated cell counts per sample were estimated from amplification of reference gene primers within the assay. To quantify the absolute abundance of each unique TCRbeta CDR3 rearrangement, sequence reads were collapsed and filtered. For each sample, productive Simpson clonality was calculated as the square root of Simpson's diversity index across productive rearrangements. TCRdb provides this immuneACCESS table in a form limited to in-frame rearrangements. Some clones are lacking; in checked studies, under half of them reflect an unresolved V gene, and why the rest are absent is not known. V, J and clone size are taken as reported in that table, and D and trimming were inferred from the DNA itself. The sample includes 310,000 or so clones, with roughly 90% observed a single time. The leading ten clones occupy over 2% of the sample.

The source of the sample is a study of blood T cell repertoires in COVID-19 (dated by TCRdb to 2018 to 2021). As for the study more broadly: Samples covering the acute and convalescent phases of COVID-19 were provided by collaborators in the United States, Italy and Spain. The prospective study material was composed of cDNA or gDNA derived from T cells, B-cell-depleted T cells, or PBMCs. Subjects who had been exposed to COVID-19, were actively infected with it, or had recovered from it provided the deeply sampled blood TCRbeta repertoires that made up the dataset. The repertoires were made available in a free public database intended to serve as a resource for research on the immune response to SARS-CoV-2. Samples came from the ongoing ImmuneRACE study (first 160 participants) plus 1,254 subjects from 6 global collaborators. A de-identified subject ID, COVID-19 status, age in years and sex were almost always included in the sample metadata. HLA class I and class II types, where available, came from metadata supplied by the sample provider rather than from assay-based typing. The paper's findings and limits, for the study overall: Clinical and demographic metadata were provided uncurated, with the amount varying by source and participant.

One collaborating source in Seattle enrolled patients while the patients were actively infected and followed the patients over time throughout the course of disease. Collaborating institutions collected whole blood in K2EDTA tubes following their own protocols. For TCRbeta analysis, collaborators shipped samples as frozen whole blood, isolated PBMCs, or DNA extracted from either of those sample types. The source is a woman in her twenties or thirties with COVID-19, enrolled during active disease. Sequencing input: peripheral blood.

This receptor has the CDR3 CASSQNSGSTDTQYF. The nucleotide sequence reads as follows: TGTGCCAGCAGCCAAAATAGCGGAAGCACAGATACGCAGTATTTT. The chain uses TRBV3-1 (or the pseudogene TRBV3-2) and TRBJ2-3; matching of 6 bases hints at TRBD2 as the D gene. The CDR3 numbers 15 residues from cysteine through phenylalanine. Here the CDR3 DNA is all that survives: 45 bases in frame from base 1. From a lookup of the germline V gene (reference sequence), CDR1 and CDR2 are LGHDT and YNNKEL. V sheds 2 bases and J sheds 0 bases, leaving 9 bases between their ends.